The sequence of this TCR beta chain was determined in a study of blood T cell repertoires in COVID-19. The overall study: T cells, B-cell-depleted T cells, or PBMCs provided the cDNA or gDNA that served as material.

With 1 base removed from V and 1 base from J, the gap between germline ends came to 9 bases. Germline loops: CDR1 SEHNR, CDR2 FQNEAQ (reference sequence). The CDR3 is made up of 15 amino acids. Libraries were prepared by immunoSEQ multiplex PCR; TCRdb keeps only in-frame clonotypes and omits some of them. The sample lists approximately 56,000 clones, roughly four fifths occurring once. The chain carries TRBV7-9 and TRBJ2-3; a possible D gene is TRBD1 (5 bases). The receptor was derived from an elderly woman with COVID-19, enrolled during active disease. Material: peripheral blood. The CDR3 DNA sequence: TGTGCCAGCAGCTTAGGGGCAGGGCGCACAGATACGCAGTATTTT. Protein: CASSLGAGRTDTQYF.